This TCR beta chain derives from a study of metastatic and nonmetastatic thyroid tumors. Points from the study as a whole: In both blood and tumor samples, TCR beta diversity was reported significantly higher for malignant than benign nodules.

Until they underwent thyroid surgery, no patient had received any treatment. This clone has ten or more counts. Its antigen is currently unknown. Original processing methods: Clinicopathological groups differed in CDR3, with these differences serving to build a distant-metastasis classifier for papillary thyroid cancer. TCRdb reanalyzed the PCR reads via MiXCR. These V and J calls originate from TCRdb's pipeline instead of the authors' own analysis. The table has around 20,000 clones, around an eighth seen once. The clonotype originates from a female donor with papillary thyroid cancer or a benign thyroid nodule (not recorded which). Some clones in this sample may be carry-over from other donors' samples. Sequencing input: blood.

The CDR3 is CASTWDGGNQPQHF. The CDR3 bases are TGTGCCAGTACGTGGGACGGGGGTAATCAGCCCCAGCATTTT. The chain carries TRBV19 and TRBJ1-5; maybe TRBD1 (5 bases). V dropped 7 bases and J dropped 4 bases, with 14 bases sitting between them. Germline lookup yields CDR1 LNHDA and CDR2 SQIVND (reference sequence). The CDR3 extends over 14 amino acids.